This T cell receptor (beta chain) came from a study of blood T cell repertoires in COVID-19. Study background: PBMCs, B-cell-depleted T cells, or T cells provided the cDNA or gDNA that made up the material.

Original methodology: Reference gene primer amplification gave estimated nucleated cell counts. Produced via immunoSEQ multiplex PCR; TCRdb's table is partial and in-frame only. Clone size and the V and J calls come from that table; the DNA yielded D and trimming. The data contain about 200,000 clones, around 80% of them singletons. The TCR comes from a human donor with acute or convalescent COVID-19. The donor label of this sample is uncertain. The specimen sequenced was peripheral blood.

In nucleotides, the CDR3 is TGTGCCAGCAGCCCGATAACCTTGGCGGGCAATTCACCCCTCCACTTT. It codes for CASSPITLAGNSPLHF. The chain joins TRBV14 to TRBJ1-6; D gene uncertain. The CDR3 sequence is 16 residues long. V was shortened by 4 bases and J by 7 bases, with 17 bases between the two germline ends. CDR1 SGHDN and CDR2 FVKESK come from the germline V gene.